This T cell receptor beta chain originates from a study of patients and donors after allogeneic stem cell transplantation. TCRdb re-analysed the RT-PCR reads in MiXCR, keeping a single row per CDR3 protein. The data hold over 350,000 distinct CDR3 sequences, with under 20% observed a single time. This clonotype has a count of ten or more. Germline assignment: CDR1 SQVTM and CDR2 ANQGSEA. CDR3 length: 16 residues. The junction had 16 bases not matched to a gene; V was cut back by 6 bases and J by 5 bases. The chain carries TRBV29-1 and TRBJ1-1; TRBD1 aligns across 9 bases. The clonotype originates from a human donor who was either an allogeneic HSCT recipient or a stem cell or donor lymphocyte infusion donor (not recorded which). It is not recorded whose cells these are; they may come from a transplant donor. The material sequenced was blood, either unsorted or a sorted T cell fraction (not recorded which). In DNA, the CDR3 is TGCAGCGTCTACGGGACAGGGAAACCAACTTCTACTGAAGCTTTCTTT. It translates to CSVYGTGKPTSTEAFF. Looking up the rest from reference TRBV29-1 and TRBJ1-1 gives the full variable domain: SAVISQKPSRDICQRGTSLTIQCQVDSQVTMMFWYRQQPGQSLTLIATANQGSEATYESGFVIDKFPISRPNLTFSTLTVSNMSPEDSSIYLCSVYGTGKPTSTEAFFGQGTRLTVV.